The rows below give T cell receptor beta chains drawn from one sample of a study of PD-1 blockade in mismatch repair-deficient tumors. The table came from immunoSEQ multiplex PCR; TCRdb's copy has only in-frame clones and leaves some out. The sample records some 85,000 clones, about 82% being singletons. The sequences come from peripheral blood, collected 44 weeks after starting pembrolizumab. The receptors come from an adult with mismatch repair-deficient cancer. The CDR3 runs from the conserved cysteine through the conserved F or W. The order of the fields is J gene, D gene, V gene, clone size, CDR3 protein. A D gene is named only where the DNA matches it firmly. Clone size is given for some rows only: seen once, a few or many times, or a class if the clone is expanded.

>TRBJ1-2|TRBD1|TRBV6-1|-
CASSERGQGHGYTF
>TRBJ2-3|-|TRBV5-4|-
CASSLVADTQYF
>TRBJ1-1|TRBD1|TRBV15|few
CATSKEGGATVAEAFF
>TRBJ2-3|-|TRBV27|-
CASREGGEWDGDTQYF
>TRBJ1-1|-|TRBV19|-
CASSPRGDKNTEAFF
>TRBJ1-2|-|TRBV30|once
CAWSGGVNYGYTF
>TRBJ1-1|TRBD1|TRBV10-3|-
CATQTGGNTEAFF
>TRBJ2-3|-|TRBV7-3|-
CASSLTREDTQYF
>TRBJ1-5|-|TRBV28|-
CASSYGRAGGSQPQHF
>TRBJ1-1|TRBD1|TRBV5-8|few
CASSFRQGRKAEAFF
>TRBJ2-1|TRBD2|TRBV11-2|-
CASSLGVSGSSEQFF
>TRBJ1-2|-|TRBV5-1|-
CASSREGTSNYGYTF
>TRBJ2-7|TRBD2|TRBV2|-
CASSEATAGGYEQYF
>TRBJ2-2|TRBD2|TRBV7-7|-
CASSSTSGEANTGELFF
>TRBJ2-2|-|TRBV2|-
CASSTARAKTGELFF